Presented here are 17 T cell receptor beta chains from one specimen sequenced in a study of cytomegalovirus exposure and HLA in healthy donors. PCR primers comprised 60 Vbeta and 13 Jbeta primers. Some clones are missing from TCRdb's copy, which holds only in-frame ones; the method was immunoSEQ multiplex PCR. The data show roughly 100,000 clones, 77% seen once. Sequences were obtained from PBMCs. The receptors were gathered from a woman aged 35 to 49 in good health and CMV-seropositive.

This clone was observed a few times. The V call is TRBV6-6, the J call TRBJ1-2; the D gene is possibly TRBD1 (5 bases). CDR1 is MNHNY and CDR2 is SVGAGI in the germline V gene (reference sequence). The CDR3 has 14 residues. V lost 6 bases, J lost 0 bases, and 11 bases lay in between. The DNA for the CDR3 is TGTGCCAGCAGCCCGCAGGGAACTAACTATGGCTACACCTTC. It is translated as CASSPQGTNYGYTF.

The CDR3 loop reads CASIRTGNSGNTIYF. Written as DNA, the CDR3 is TGTGCCAGCATTAGGACAGGGAACTCTGGAAACACCATATATTTT. This rearrangement joins TRBV5-5 to TRBJ1-3, with 8 bases aligning to TRBD1. Germline loops: CDR1 SGHKS, CDR2 YYEKEE (reference sequence). With V trimmed by 6 bases and J by 0 bases, 5 bases remained unmatched. The CDR3 extends over 15 amino acids.

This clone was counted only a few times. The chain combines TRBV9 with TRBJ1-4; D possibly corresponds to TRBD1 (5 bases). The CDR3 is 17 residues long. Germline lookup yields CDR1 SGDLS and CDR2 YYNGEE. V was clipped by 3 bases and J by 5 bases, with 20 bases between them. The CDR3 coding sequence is TGTGCCAGCAGCGCCAGCTTACTTCCAGGACACAATGAAAAACTGTTTTTT. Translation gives CASSASLLPGHNEKLFF.

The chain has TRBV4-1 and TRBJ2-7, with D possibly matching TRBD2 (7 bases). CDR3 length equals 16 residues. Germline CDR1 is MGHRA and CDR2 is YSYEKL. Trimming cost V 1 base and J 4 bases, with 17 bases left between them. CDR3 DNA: TGCGCCAGCAGCCAAGGGGGGGGCGGGAGTGTGTACGAGCAGTACTTC. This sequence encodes CASSQGGGGSVYEQYF.

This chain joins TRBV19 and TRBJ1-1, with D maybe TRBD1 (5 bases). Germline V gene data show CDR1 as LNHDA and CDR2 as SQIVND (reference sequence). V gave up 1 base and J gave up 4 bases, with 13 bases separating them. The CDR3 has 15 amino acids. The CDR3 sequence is CASSIGSVGGTEAFF. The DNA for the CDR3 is TGTGCCAGTAGTATAGGTTCGGTGGGGGGCACTGAAGCTTTCTTT.

The CDR3 is CASKRGYSYEQYF. Here the CDR3 DNA reads TGTGCCAGCAAAAGGGGTTACTCCTACGAGCAGTACTTC. The chain links TRBV5-8 to TRBJ2-7, with D possibly TRBD1 on 5 matching bases. Trimming stripped 6 bases from V and 0 bases from J, with 10 bases between. CDR1 SGHTS and CDR2 YDEGEE come from the germline V gene. The CDR3 length is 13 residues.

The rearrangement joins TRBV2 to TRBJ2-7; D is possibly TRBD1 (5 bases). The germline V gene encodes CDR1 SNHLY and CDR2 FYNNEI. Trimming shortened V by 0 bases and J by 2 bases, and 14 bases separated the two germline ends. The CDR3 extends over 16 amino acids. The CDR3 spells CASSEALPDNTYEQYF. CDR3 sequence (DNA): TGTGCCAGCAGTGAAGCGCTTCCGGACAACACCTACGAGCAGTACTTC.

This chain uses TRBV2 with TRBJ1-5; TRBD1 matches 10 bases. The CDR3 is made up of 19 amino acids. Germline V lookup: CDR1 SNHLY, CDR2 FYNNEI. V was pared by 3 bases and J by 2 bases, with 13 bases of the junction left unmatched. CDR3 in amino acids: CASSDFRVGQGNGNQPQHF. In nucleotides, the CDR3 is TGTGCCAGCAGTGATTTCAGGGTGGGACAGGGGAACGGCAATCAGCCCCAGCATTTT.

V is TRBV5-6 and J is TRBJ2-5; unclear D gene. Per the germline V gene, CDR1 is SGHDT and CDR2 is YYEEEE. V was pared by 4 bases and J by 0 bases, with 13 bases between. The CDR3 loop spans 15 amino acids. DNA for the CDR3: TGTGCCAGCAGCCTCGTAACTTTGTACCAAGAGACCCAGTACTTC. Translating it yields CASSLVTLYQETQYF.

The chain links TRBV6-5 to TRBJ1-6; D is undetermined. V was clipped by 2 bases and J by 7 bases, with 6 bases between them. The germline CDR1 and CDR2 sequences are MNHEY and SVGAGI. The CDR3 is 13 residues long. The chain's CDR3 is CASSYLLNSPLHF. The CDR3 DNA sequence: TGTGCCAGCAGTTACCTACTAAATTCACCCCTCCACTTT.

The CDR3, as DNA: TGTGCCAGCAGACGGACAGGGCCGTATGGCTACACCTTC. Its translation: CASRRTGPYGYTF. The chain employs TRBV7-9 and TRBJ1-2; TRBD1 matches 8 bases. From germline, CDR1 is SEHNR and CDR2 FQNEAQ (reference sequence). Trimming took 6 bases from V and 5 from J; bases not matched to a gene: 5. The CDR3 covers 13 residues.

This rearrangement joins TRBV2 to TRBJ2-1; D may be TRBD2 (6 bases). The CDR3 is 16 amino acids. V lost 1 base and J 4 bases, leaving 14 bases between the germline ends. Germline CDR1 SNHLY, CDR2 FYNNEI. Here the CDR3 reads CASSEGMAGTYNEQFF. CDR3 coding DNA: TGTGCCAGCAGTGAAGGAATGGCAGGGACTTACAATGAGCAGTTCTTC.

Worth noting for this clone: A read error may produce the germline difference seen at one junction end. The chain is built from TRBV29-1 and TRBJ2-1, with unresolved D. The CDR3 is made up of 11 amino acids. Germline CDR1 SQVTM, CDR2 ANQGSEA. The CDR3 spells CSFDIYNEQFF. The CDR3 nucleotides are TGCAGCTTTGATATTTACAATGAGCAGTTCTTC.

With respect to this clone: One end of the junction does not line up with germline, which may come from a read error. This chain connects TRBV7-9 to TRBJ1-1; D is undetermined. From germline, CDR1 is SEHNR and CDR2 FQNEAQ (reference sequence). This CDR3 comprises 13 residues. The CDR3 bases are TGTTCCAGCAGCTTACTCCTACCCCACGAAGCTTTCTTT. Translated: CSSSLLLPHEAFF.

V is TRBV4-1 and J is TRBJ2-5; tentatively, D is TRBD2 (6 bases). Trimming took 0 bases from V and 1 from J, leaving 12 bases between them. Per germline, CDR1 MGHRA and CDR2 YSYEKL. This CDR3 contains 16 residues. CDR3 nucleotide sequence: TGCGCCAGCAGCCAAGATCGGTACGGGAGCCAAGAGACCCAGTACTTC. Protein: CASSQDRYGSQETQYF.

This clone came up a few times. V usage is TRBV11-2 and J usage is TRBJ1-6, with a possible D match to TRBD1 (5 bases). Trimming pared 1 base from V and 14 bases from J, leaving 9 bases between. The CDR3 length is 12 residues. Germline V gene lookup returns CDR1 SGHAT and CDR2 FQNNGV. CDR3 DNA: TGTGCCAGCAGCTTAGTAGGGGAGGCCCTCCACTTT. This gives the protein CASSLVGEALHF.

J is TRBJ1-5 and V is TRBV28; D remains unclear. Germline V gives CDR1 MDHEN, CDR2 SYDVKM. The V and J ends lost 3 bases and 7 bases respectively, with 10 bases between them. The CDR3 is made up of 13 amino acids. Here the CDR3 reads CASSFRGDQPQHF. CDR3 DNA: TGTGCCAGCAGTTTTAGAGGAGACCAGCCCCAGCATTTT. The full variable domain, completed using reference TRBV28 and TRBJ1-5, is DVKVTQSSRYLVKRTGEKVFLECVQDMDHENMFWYRQDPGLGLRLIYFSYDVKMKEKGDIPEGYSVSREKKERFSLILESASTNQTSMYLCASSFRGDQPQHFGDGTRLSIL.